The clone carrying this T cell receptor (beta chain) was picked up many times. What it binds is unknown. Unique molecular identifiers were incorporated when the TCRbeta library was constructed. Each CDR3 protein gets one entry after TCRdb re-called the PCR reads with MiXCR. This sample has roughly 30,000 distinct CDR3 sequences, with 5% to 7.5% found just once. These data are taken from a study of T-cell reconstitution after alpha-beta-depleted transplantation in children. Regarding the study as a whole: Reportedly, roughly two months post-transplant, alpha-beta T cells arose from several hundred expanded graft clones. Day-60 TCRbeta diversity that was high in some patients was derived from surviving recipient T cells and thymic progenitors. Newly produced T cells mostly accounted for T-cell counts and diversity one year post-transplant.

The CDR3 runs 14 residues. Germline-derived CDR1 and CDR2 are SGDLS and YYNGEE. Losses at the gene ends were 4 bases for V and 3 bases for J; bases not matched to a gene: 4. The sequence derives from a child younger than two who had a stem cell transplant for acute myeloid leukemia, so the T cells may come from the graft donor. V usage is TRBV9 and J usage is TRBJ1-5; 7 bases line up with TRBD1. The input for sequencing was peripheral blood, taken 60 days after TCRalphabeta/CD19-depleted stem cell transplant. CDR3 loop: CASSLTGNNQPQHF. The CDR3, as DNA: TGTGCCAGCAGCCTGACAGGGAACAATCAGCCCCAGCATTTT.